Reported below is one TCR beta chain. Its target is not known. Quantitative 5'-RACE with molecular barcodes generated TCR beta libraries. TCRdb analysed the 5' RACE reads with MiXCR anew, one entry per CDR3 protein. The sample has about 700,000 distinct CDR3 sequences, 15% to 20% seen once. The CDR3 is 18 residues long. V was trimmed by 1 base and J by 0 bases, leaving 18 bases between them. Germline CDR1 reads SGHRS; CDR2 reads YFSETQ. The data originate from a study of CD8 T cells in ankylosing spondylitis. Findings of the study overall: A subset of motif variants has previously been described in the synovial fluid and blood of reactive arthritis. There was a TCR beta motif, made of roughly eight highly homologous variants, that appeared characteristic of ankylosing spondylitis blood. Significantly higher representation of disease-linked clones was reported for matched ankylosing spondylitis synovial fluid. Disease-linked clones had a CD8+ phenotype and relatively low frequency in peripheral blood.

The sequence derives from a male donor with ankylosing spondylitis. The rearrangement joins TRBV5-1 to TRBJ2-3; possible D gene TRBD2, 6 bases. The sample comprised blood, either unsorted or a sorted T cell fraction (not recorded which). The CDR3 loop reads CASSLNPGEYTSTDTQYF. In DNA form, the CDR3 reads TGCGCCAGCAGCTTGAATCCGGGGGAATATACTAGCACAGATACGCAGTATTTT.